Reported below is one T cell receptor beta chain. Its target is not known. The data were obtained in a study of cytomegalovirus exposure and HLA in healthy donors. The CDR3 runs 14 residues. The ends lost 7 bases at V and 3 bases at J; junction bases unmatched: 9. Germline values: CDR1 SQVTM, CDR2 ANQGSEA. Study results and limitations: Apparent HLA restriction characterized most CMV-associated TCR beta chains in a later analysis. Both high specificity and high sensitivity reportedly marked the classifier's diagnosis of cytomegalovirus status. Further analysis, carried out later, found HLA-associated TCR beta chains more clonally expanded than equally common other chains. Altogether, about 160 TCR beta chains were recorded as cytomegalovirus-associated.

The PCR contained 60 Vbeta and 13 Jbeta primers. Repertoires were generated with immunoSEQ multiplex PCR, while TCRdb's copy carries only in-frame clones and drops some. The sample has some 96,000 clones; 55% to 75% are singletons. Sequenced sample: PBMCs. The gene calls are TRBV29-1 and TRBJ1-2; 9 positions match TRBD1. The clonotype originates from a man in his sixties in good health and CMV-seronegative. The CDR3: CSGGDRDEYYGYTF. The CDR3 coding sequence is TGCAGCGGCGGGGACAGGGACGAATACTATGGCTACACCTTC.